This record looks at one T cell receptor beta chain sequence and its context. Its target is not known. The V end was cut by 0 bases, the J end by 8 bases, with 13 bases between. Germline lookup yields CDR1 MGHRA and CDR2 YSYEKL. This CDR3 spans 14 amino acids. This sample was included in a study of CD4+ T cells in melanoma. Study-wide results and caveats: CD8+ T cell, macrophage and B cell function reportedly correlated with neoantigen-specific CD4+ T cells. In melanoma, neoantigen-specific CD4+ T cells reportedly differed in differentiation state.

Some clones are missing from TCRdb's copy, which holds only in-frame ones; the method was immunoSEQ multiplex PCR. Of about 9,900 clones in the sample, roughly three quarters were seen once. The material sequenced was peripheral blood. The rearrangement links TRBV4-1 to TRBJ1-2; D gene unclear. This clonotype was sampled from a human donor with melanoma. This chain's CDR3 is CASSQDQPGVGYTF. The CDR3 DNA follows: TGCGCCAGCAGCCAAGATCAACCTGGCGTCGGCTACACCTTC.